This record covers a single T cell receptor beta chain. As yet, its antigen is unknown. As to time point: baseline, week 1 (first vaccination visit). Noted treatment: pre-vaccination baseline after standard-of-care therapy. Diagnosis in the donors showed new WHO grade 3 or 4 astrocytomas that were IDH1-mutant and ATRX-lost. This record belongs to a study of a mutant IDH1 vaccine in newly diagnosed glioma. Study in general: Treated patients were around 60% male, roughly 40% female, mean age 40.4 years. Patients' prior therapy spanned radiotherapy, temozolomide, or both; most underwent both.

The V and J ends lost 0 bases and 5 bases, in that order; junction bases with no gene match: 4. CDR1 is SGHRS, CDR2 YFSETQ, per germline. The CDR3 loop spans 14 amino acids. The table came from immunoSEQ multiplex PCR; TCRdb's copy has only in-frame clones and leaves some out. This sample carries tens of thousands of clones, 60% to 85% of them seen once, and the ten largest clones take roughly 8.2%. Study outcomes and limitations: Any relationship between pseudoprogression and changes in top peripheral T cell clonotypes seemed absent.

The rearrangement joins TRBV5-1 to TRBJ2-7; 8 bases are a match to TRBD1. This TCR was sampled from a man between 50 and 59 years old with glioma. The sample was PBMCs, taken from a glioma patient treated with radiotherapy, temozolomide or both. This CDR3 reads CASSLEGQVDEQYF. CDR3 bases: TGCGCCAGCAGCTTGGAGGGACAGGTGGACGAGCAGTACTTC.